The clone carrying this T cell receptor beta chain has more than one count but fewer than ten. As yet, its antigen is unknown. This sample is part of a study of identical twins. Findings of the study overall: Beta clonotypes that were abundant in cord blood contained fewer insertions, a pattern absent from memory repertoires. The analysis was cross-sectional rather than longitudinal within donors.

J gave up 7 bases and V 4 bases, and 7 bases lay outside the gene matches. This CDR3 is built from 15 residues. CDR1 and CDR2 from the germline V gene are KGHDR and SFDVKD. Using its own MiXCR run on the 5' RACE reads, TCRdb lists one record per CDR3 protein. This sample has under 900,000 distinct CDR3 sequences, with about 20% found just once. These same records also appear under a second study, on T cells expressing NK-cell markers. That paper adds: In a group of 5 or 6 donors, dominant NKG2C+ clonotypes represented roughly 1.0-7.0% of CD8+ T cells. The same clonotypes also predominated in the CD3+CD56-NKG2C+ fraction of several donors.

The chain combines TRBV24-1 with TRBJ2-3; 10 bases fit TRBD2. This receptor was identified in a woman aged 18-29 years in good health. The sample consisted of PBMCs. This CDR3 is CATSDALAGDNTQYF. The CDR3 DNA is TGTGCCACCAGTGACGCCCTAGCGGGAGATAATACGCAGTATTTT.